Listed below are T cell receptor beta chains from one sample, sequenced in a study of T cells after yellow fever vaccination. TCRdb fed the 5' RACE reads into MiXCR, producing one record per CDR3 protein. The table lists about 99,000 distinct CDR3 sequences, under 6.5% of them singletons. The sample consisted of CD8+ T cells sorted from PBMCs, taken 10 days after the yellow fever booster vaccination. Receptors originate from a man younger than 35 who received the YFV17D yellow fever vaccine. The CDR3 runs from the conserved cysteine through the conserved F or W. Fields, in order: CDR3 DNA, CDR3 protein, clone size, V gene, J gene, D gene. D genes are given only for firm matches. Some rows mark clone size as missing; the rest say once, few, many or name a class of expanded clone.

DNA: TGTGCCAGCATCTTAGGGGAGCGCTACGAGCAGTACTTC
CDR3: CASILGERYEQYF
size: -
V: TRBV5-5
J: TRBJ2-7
D: -

DNA: TGTGCCAGCAGTTACCCCAACAGTCACTACAATGAGCAGTTCTTC
CDR3: CASSYPNSHYNEQFF
size: many
V: TRBV6-2/TRBV6-3
J: TRBJ2-1
D: -

DNA: TGTGCCAGCACCCCAGTAACAAGACGGGTAAGGTCCTACAATGAGCAGTTCTTC
CDR3: CASTPVTRRVRSYNEQFF
size: few
V: TRBV5-5
J: TRBJ2-1
D: -

DNA: TGCGCCAGCAGCCAAGATTTTAGCCAGGGCACAGATACGCAGTATTTT
CDR3: CASSQDFSQGTDTQYF
size: few
V: TRBV4-3
J: TRBJ2-3
D: -

DNA: TGTGCCAGCAGCCCAAGGGACAGGCCCTCGGATCGGGAGCTGTTTTTT
CDR3: CASSPRDRPSDRELFF
size: many
V: TRBV5-4
J: TRBJ2-2
D: TRBD1

DNA: TGTGCCAGCAGCTTGATAACGGAGACCCAGTACTTC
CDR3: CASSLITETQYF
size: few
V: TRBV5-6
J: TRBJ2-5
D: -

DNA: TGTGCCAGCAGTTCGCCTGCGGATACGCAGTATTTT
CDR3: CASSSPADTQYF
size: many
V: TRBV12-3/TRBV12-4
J: TRBJ2-3
D: -

DNA: TGTGCCAGCAGCCAAACAGTAGCCAAAAACATTCAGTACTTC
CDR3: CASSQTVAKNIQYF
size: -
V: TRBV11-2
J: TRBJ2-4
D: -

DNA: TGTGCCAGCAGCGCTCCTGACAGGGAGTTTGACACCGGGGAGCTGTTTTTT
CDR3: CASSAPDREFDTGELFF
size: -
V: TRBV7-9
J: TRBJ2-2
D: TRBD1

DNA: TGTGCCACCAGCATGTACTCCGAGACCCAGTACTTC
CDR3: CATSMYSETQYF
size: few
V: TRBV15
J: TRBJ2-5
D: -

DNA: TGTGCCAGTTGGGCGAAGCGGGGGACACTCCGCTCCTACAATGAGCAGTTCTTC
CDR3: CASWAKRGTLRSYNEQFF
size: -
V: TRBV6-6
J: TRBJ2-1
D: TRBD2

DNA: TGTGCCAGCAGCCAAACGGCGGCTATTGGAGATACGCAGTATTTT
CDR3: CASSQTAAIGDTQYF
size: many
V: TRBV14
J: TRBJ2-3
D: -

DNA: TGTGCCAGCAGCCAAAAGATTGAGGGGAACACTGAAGCTTTCTTT
CDR3: CASSQKIEGNTEAFF
size: few
V: TRBV3-1
J: TRBJ1-1
D: -

DNA: TGTGCCAGCAGCCAATCGGGACAGGGAAAGTTTGGCTACACCTTC
CDR3: CASSQSGQGKFGYTF
size: -
V: TRBV4-2
J: TRBJ1-2
D: TRBD1

DNA: TGTGCCATCAATGACAGGGGGGGTTCACCCCTCCACTTT
CDR3: CAINDRGGSPLHF
size: few
V: TRBV10-3
J: TRBJ1-6
D: TRBD1

DNA: TGCAGTGCCACCGACGCCACAGATACGCAGTATTTT
CDR3: CSATDATDTQYF
size: many
V: TRBV20-1
J: TRBJ2-3
D: -

DNA: TGTGCCAGCAGTCCACCAACAGGGGGCGGGGAGCTGTTTTTT
CDR3: CASSPPTGGGELFF
size: -
V: TRBV13
J: TRBJ2-2
D: TRBD1

DNA: TGCGCCAGCAGCCAAGATCGAGGGGGCAGGGGCTACACCTTC
CDR3: CASSQDRGGRGYTF
size: -
V: TRBV4-3
J: TRBJ1-2
D: TRBD1

DNA: TGTGCCAGCAGTTACACCCCCCGGTCCGGGGCCAACGTCCTGACTTTC
CDR3: CASSYTPRSGANVLTF
size: -
V: TRBV6-5
J: TRBJ2-6
D: -

DNA: TGTGCCAGCATCCCGGGCGAGCAGTACTTC
CDR3: CASIPGEQYF
size: few
V: TRBV2
J: TRBJ2-7
D: -

DNA: TGTGCCAGCAGCGTAGGGGCCGAACCCCTTCAGGGAGCTTTCTTT
CDR3: CASSVGAEPLQGAFF
size: -
V: TRBV9
J: TRBJ1-1
D: -

DNA: TGTGCCAGCAGCTGGGGTCCCTACGAGCAGTACTTC
CDR3: CASSWGPYEQYF
size: few
V: TRBV7-9
J: TRBJ2-7
D: -

DNA: TGTGCCAGCAGTCCCCTACTAGCGGGGGAGCAAGAGACCCAGTACTTC
CDR3: CASSPLLAGEQETQYF
size: many
V: TRBV6-2/TRBV6-3
J: TRBJ2-5
D: TRBD2

DNA: TGTGCCGGGAAGACTAGCGGGGCCACGGGGGATGAGCAGTTCTTC
CDR3: CAGKTSGATGDEQFF
size: -
V: TRBV30
J: TRBJ2-1
D: TRBD2

DNA: TGTGCCAGCAGCGAAGGGACAGGGTATGGCTACACCTTC
CDR3: CASSEGTGYGYTF
size: few
V: TRBV9
J: TRBJ1-2
D: TRBD1

DNA: TGCGCCAGCAGCTTTCTACAGGGCGGAGGGGAGCTGTTTTTT
CDR3: CASSFLQGGGELFF
size: -
V: TRBV5-1
J: TRBJ2-2
D: -

DNA: TGTGCCAGCAGCCAAGATTTATCAACTAATGAAAAACTGTTTTTT
CDR3: CASSQDLSTNEKLFF
size: -
V: TRBV4-2
J: TRBJ1-4
D: -

DNA: TGTGCCAGCAGCTATACAGGACCTAATGAAAAACTGTTTTTT
CDR3: CASSYTGPNEKLFF
size: -
V: TRBV7-9
J: TRBJ1-4
D: -